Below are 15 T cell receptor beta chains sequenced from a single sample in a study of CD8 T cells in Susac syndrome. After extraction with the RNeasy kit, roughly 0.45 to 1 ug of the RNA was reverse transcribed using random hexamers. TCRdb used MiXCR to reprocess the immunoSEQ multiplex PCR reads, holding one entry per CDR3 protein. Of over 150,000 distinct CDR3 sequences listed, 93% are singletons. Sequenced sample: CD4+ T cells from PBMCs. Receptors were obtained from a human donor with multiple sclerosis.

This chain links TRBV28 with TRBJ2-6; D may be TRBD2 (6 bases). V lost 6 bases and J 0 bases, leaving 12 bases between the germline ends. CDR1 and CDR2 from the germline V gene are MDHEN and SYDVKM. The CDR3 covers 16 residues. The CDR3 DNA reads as TGTGCCAGCAGCCCCTCGGGAGTCTCTGGGGCCAACGTCCTGACTTTC. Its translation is CASSPSGVSGANVLTF.

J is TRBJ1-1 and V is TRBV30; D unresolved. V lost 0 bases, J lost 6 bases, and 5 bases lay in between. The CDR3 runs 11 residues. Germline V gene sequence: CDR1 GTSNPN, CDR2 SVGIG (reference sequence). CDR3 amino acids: CAWSVAPEAFF. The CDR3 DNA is TGTGCCTGGAGTGTCGCGCCTGAAGCTTTCTTT.

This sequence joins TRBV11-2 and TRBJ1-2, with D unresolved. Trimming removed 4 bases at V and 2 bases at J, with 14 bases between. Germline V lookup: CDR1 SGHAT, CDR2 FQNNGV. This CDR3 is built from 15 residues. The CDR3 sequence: CASSSDLTVNYGYTF. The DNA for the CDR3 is TGTGCCAGCAGCTCCGATCTTACCGTAAACTATGGCTACACCTTC.

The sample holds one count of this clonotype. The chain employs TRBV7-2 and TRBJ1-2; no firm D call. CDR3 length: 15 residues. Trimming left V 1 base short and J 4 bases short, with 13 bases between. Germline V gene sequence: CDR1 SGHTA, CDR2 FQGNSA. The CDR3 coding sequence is TGTGCCAGCAGCTTAGGTCGCAGAATGAGCTATGGCTACACCTTC. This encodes CASSLGRRMSYGYTF.

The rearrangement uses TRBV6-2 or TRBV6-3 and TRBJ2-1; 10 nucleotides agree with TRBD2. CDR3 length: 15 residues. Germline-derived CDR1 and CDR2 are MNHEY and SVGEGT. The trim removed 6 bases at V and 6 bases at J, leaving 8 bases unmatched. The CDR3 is CASRSHLAGANEQFF. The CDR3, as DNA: TGTGCCAGCAGAAGTCACCTAGCGGGGGCCAATGAGCAGTTCTTC.

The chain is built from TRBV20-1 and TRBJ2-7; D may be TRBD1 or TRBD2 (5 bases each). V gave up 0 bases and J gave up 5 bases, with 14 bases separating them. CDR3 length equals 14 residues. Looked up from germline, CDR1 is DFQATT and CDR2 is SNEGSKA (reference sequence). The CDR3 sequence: CSARENSGAHEQYF. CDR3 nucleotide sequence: TGCAGTGCTAGAGAAAATTCCGGGGCTCACGAGCAGTACTTC.

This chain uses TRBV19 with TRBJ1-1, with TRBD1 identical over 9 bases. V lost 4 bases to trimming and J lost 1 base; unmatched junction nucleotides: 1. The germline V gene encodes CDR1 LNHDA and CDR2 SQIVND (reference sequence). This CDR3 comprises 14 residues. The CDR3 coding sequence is TGTGCCAGTAGTAGGGACAGGGAGAACACTGAAGCTTTCTTT. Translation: CASSRDRENTEAFF.

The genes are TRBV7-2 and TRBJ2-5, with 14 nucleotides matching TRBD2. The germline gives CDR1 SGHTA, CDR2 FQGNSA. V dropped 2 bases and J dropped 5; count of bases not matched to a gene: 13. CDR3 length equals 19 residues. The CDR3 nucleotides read TGTGCCAGCAGCTTAATTGGTTTGACTAGCGGGAGGGAGCAGGAGACCCAGTACTTC. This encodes CASSLIGLTSGREQETQYF. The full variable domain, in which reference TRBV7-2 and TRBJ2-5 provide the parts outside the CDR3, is GAGVSQSPSNKVTEKGKDVELRCDPISGHTALYWYRQSLGQGLEFLIYFQGNSAPDKSGLPSDRFSAERTGGSVSTLTIQRTQQEDSAVYLCASSLIGLTSGREQETQYFGPGTRLLVL.

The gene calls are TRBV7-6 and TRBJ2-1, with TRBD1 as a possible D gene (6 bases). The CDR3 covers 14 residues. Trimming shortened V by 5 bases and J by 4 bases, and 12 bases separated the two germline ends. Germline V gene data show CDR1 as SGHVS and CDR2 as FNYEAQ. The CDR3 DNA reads TGTGCCAGCAGCCAACAGGGATCGTACAATGAGCAGTTCTTC. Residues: CASSQQGSYNEQFF.

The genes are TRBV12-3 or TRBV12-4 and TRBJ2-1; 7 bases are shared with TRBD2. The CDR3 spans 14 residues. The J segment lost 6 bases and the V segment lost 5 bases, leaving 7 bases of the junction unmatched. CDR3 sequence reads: CASSPREVGNEQFF. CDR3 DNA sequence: TGTGCCAGCAGTCCACGGGAGGTCGGCAATGAGCAGTTCTTC.

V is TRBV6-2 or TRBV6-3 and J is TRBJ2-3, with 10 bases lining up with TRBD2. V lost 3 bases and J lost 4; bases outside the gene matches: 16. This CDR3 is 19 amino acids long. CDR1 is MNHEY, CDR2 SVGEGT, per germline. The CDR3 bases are TGTGCCAGCAGTTATCCGGGGGTAGCGGGAGGACTTGGCGCAGATACGCAGTATTTT. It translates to CASSYPGVAGGLGADTQYF.

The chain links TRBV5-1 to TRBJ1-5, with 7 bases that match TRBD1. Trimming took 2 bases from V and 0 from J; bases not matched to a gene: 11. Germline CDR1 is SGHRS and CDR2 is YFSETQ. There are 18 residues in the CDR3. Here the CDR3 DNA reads TGCGCCAGCAGCTTAACCACCGGGACAGAAGATAGCAATCAGCCCCAGCATTTT. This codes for CASSLTTGTEDSNQPQHF.

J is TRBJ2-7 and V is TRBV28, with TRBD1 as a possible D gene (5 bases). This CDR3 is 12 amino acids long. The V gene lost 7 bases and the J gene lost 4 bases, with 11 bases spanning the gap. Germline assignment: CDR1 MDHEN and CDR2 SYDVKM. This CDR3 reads CASNSQGYEQYF. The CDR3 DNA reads TGTGCCAGCAACTCCCAGGGTTACGAGCAGTACTTC.

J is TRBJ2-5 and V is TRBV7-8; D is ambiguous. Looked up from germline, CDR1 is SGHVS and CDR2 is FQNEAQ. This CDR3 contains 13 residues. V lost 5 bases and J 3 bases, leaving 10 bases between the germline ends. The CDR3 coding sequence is TGTGCCAGCAGCCGACAAAACGAAGAGACCCAGTACTTC. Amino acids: CASSRQNEETQYF.

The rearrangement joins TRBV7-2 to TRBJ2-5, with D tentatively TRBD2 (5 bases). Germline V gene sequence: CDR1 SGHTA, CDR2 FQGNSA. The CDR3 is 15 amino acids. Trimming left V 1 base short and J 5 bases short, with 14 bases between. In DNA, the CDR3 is TGTGCCAGCAGCTTAGAGTTCCGGCGGGCGGAGACCCAGTACTTC. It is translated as CASSLEFRRAETQYF.